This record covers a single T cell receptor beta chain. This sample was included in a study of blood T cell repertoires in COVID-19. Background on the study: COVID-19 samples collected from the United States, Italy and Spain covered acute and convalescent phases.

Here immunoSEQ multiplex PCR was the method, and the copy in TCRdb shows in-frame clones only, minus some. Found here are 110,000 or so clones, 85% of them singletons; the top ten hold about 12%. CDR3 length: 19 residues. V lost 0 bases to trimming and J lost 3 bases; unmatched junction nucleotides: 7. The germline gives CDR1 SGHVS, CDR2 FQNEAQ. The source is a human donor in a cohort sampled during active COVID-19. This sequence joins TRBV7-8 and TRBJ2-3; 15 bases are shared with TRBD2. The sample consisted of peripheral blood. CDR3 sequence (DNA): TGTGCCAGCAGCTTAGCGCTTGGACTAGCGGGGGGGCAGACAGATACGCAGTATTTT. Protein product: CASSLALGLAGGQTDTQYF. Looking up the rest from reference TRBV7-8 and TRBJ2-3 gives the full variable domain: GAGVSQSPRYKVAKRGQDVALRCDPISGHVSLFWYQQALGQGPEFLTYFQNEAQLDKSGLPSDRFFAERPEGSVSTLKIQRTQQEDSAVYLCASSLALGLAGGQTDTQYFGPGTRLTVL.